Following are 23 T cell receptor beta chains from one sample sequenced in a study of shared T cell receptors in the human thymus. Generated by immunoSEQ multiplex PCR, the TCRdb table keeps only in-frame clones and is missing some. This sample has hundreds of thousands of clones, with approximately 78% found just once. The same specimen was also included in a second study, on human thymus T cells.

Specimen: thymocytes. The receptors originated from a boy under two years old with a congenital heart defect.

This clone has a handful of counts. This chain connects TRBV19 to TRBJ1-1; possible D gene TRBD1, 5 bases. The V gene lost 8 bases and the J gene lost 5 bases, with 12 bases spanning the gap. The CDR3 runs to 12 residues. Germline-derived CDR1 and CDR2 are LNHDA and SQIVND (reference sequence). CDR3 loop: CASGAGQTEAFF. The CDR3 DNA reads as TGTGCCAGTGGGGCAGGGCAGACTGAAGCTTTCTTT.

The rearrangement links TRBV5-4 to TRBJ1-1, with D maybe TRBD1 (5 bases). There are 17 residues in the CDR3. CDR1 and CDR2 (germline): SGHNT, YYREEE (reference sequence). Trimming left V 0 bases short and J 3 bases short, with 18 bases between. The CDR3 here is CASSLEGAGPEDTEAFF. The CDR3 DNA is TGTGCCAGCAGCTTGGAAGGGGCTGGTCCCGAGGACACTGAAGCTTTCTTT.

This rearrangement joins TRBV18 to TRBJ2-1, with TRBD2 identical over 15 bases. The V gene end was trimmed by 3 bases and the J gene end by 1 base; junction bases not matched to a gene: 4. The CDR3 has 18 amino acids. CDR1 KGHSH and CDR2 LQKENI come from the germline V gene. The CDR3 DNA reads TGTGCCAGCTCACCCGGACTAGCGGGAGGGCCGTCCTACAATGAGCAGTTCTTC. This sequence encodes CASSPGLAGGPSYNEQFF.

V is TRBV28 and J is TRBJ1-2, with TRBD1 identical over 8 bases. CDR1 is MDHEN, CDR2 SYDVKM, per germline. The CDR3 covers 16 residues. With 3 bases clipped from V and 0 bases from J, the junction kept 6 bases outside the gene matches. The DNA of the CDR3 is TGTGCCAGCAGTTTTCGGGACAGGTCCCCTAACTATGGCTACACCTTC. Protein product: CASSFRDRSPNYGYTF.

The chain has TRBV28 and TRBJ1-2; 9 bases match TRBD1. The CDR3 is made up of 16 amino acids. J gave up 4 bases and V 3 bases, and 9 bases lay outside the gene matches. CDR1 and CDR2 from the germline V gene are MDHEN and SYDVKM. DNA of the CDR3: TGTGCCAGCAGTTTCCCCAACCCGGGACAGGGCTATGGCTACACCTTC. This codes for CASSFPNPGQGYGYTF.

The CDR3 reads CASSPLLNERGRSYGYTF. The CDR3 DNA sequence: TGTGCCAGCTCACCCTTATTGAATGAGAGGGGGCGAAGCTATGGCTACACCTTC. The chain has TRBV18 and TRBJ1-2; 7 nucleotides agree with TRBD1. CDR3 length: 18 amino acids. Germline CDR1 and CDR2: KGHSH and LQKENI. Trimming at V came to 3 bases and at J to 4 bases, leaving 17 bases not matched to a gene.

This rearrangement joins TRBV6-5 to TRBJ2-7; D not certain. Germline assignment: CDR1 MNHEY and CDR2 SVGAGI. The V gene lost 6 bases and the J gene lost 5 bases, with 5 bases spanning the gap. This CDR3 is 10 amino acids long. CDR3 nucleotides: TGTGCCAGCAGGGGCAACGAGCAGTACTTC. Its protein is CASRGNEQYF.

CDR3 residues: CAIVVAQNSYEQYF. DNA of the CDR3: TGTGCCATCGTGGTGGCCCAAAACTCCTACGAGCAGTACTTC. The chain is built from TRBV2 and TRBJ2-7, with D uncertain. Trimming removed 10 bases at V and 0 bases at J, with 16 bases between. This CDR3 comprises 14 residues. Germline loops: CDR1 SNHLY, CDR2 FYNNEI.

V gene TRBV9 combines with J gene TRBJ2-1; 7 bases fit TRBD2. The CDR3 contains 17 residues. CDR1 is SGDLS and CDR2 is YYNGEE in the germline V gene. Losses at the gene ends were 4 bases for V and 5 bases for J; bases not matched to a gene: 15. The CDR3 here is CASSTPAREVPHNEQFF. CDR3 coding DNA: TGTGCCAGCAGCACCCCGGCCCGGGAGGTACCCCACAATGAGCAGTTCTTC.

The V gene is TRBV30, the J gene TRBJ2-1; D is possibly TRBD2 (6 bases). V was pared by 3 bases and J by 3 bases, with 9 bases between. The CDR3 totals 13 residues. CDR1 is GTSNPN, CDR2 SVGIG, per germline (reference sequence). CDR3 region: CAWRGDFYNEQFF. Written as DNA, the CDR3 is TGTGCCTGGAGAGGGGACTTCTACAATGAGCAGTTCTTC.

The chain carries TRBV6-1 and TRBJ2-7; 11 bases are a match to TRBD1. V lost 3 bases and J lost 3; bases outside the gene matches: 4. The germline V gene has CDR1 MNHNS and CDR2 SASEGT. This CDR3 has 15 amino acids. CDR3 region: CASSDFGTGGYEQYF. The DNA of the CDR3 is TGTGCCAGCAGTGACTTTGGGACAGGGGGCTACGAGCAGTACTTC.

This chain links TRBV5-4 with TRBJ1-1; 10 bases match TRBD1. The CDR3 contains 14 residues. The J segment lost 5 bases and the V segment lost 3 bases, leaving 4 bases of the junction unmatched. CDR1 is SGHNT, CDR2 YYREEE, per germline (reference sequence). The DNA for the CDR3 is TGTGCCAGCAGCTCCCGGGACAGGGGTACTGAAGCTTTCTTT. Translation: CASSSRDRGTEAFF.

The chain recombines TRBV5-1 with TRBJ2-7; a weak D match, TRBD2 (5 bases). Germline CDR1 is SGHRS and CDR2 is YFSETQ. This CDR3 contains 15 residues. Trimming removed 4 bases from V and 5 bases from J, with 19 bases in between. The CDR3 nucleotides read TGCGCCAGCAGCCCGCCAAGCGGCCTCTGCAACGAGCAGTACTTC. Its translation: CASSPPSGLCNEQYF.

The rearrangement uses TRBV18 and TRBJ2-7; a weak D match, TRBD1 (7 bases). The germline V and J ends were trimmed by 4 bases and 7 bases, with 26 bases remaining between them. This CDR3 has 17 residues. Germline V gene data show CDR1 as KGHSH and CDR2 as LQKENI. This chain's CDR3 is CASSLELQGMEGREQYF. The CDR3, as DNA: TGTGCCAGCTCACTAGAATTACAGGGGATGGAGGGTAGAGAGCAGTACTTC.

This rearrangement joins TRBV10-3 to TRBJ2-1; 9 positions agree with TRBD2. Germline-derived CDR1 and CDR2 are ENHRY and SYGVKD. V was pared by 6 bases and J by 8 bases, with 14 bases of the junction left unmatched. This CDR3 has 16 residues. The DNA for the CDR3 is TGTGCCATCAGGGAAGGTAGTAGCGGGAGTGACCATGAGCAGTTCTTC. Protein: CAIREGSSGSDHEQFF.

In DNA form, the CDR3 reads TGTGCCAGCAGTGACGGCCAGCGGGATGTCTCCTACGAGCAGTACTTC. It is translated as CASSDGQRDVSYEQYF. The gene calls are TRBV6-1 and TRBJ2-7; 7 bases align to TRBD2. Trimming removed 3 bases from V and 0 bases from J; junction bases left unmatched: 8. The CDR3 has 16 residues. Per germline, CDR1 MNHNS and CDR2 SASEGT.

The chain employs TRBV7-6 and TRBJ2-7; 7 bases fit TRBD2. Germline V gene data show CDR1 as SGHVS and CDR2 as FNYEAQ. J gave up 4 bases and V 5 bases, and 26 bases lay outside the gene matches. The CDR3 has 20 residues. The CDR3 bases are TGTGCCAGCAGCCTCTGGGTTAGCGGGCGATCCGCAATGTTTAGGTACGAGCAGTACTTC. Amino acids: CASSLWVSGRSAMFRYEQYF.

V and J are TRBV5-1 and TRBJ2-1, with 7 bases fitting TRBD2. V lost 4 bases to trimming and J lost 7 bases; unmatched junction nucleotides: 11. CDR3 length: 15 residues. Germline-derived CDR1 and CDR2 are SGHRS and YFSETQ. Here the CDR3 DNA reads TGCGCCAGCAGCCCCCCTAGCGGCCTAAGGAATGAGCAGTTCTTC. Its protein is CASSPPSGLRNEQFF. Using reference TRBV5-1 and TRBJ2-1 for the parts outside the CDR3, the full variable domain is KAGVTQTPRYLIKTRGQQVTLSCSPISGHRSVSWYQQTPGQGLQFLFEYFSETQRNKGNFPGRFSGRQFSNSRSEMNVSTLELGDSALYLCASSPPSGLRNEQFFGPGTRLTVL.

The V gene is TRBV4-1, the J gene TRBJ2-1; 10 nucleotides agree with TRBD1. This CDR3 comprises 19 residues. Germline V gene lookup returns CDR1 MGHRA and CDR2 YSYEKL. V dropped 1 base and J dropped 4; count of bases not matched to a gene: 13. The DNA for the CDR3 is TGCGCCAGCAGCCAAGCCGGACCCGGGACAGGGGCCCCTTACAATGAGCAGTTCTTC. Translated: CASSQAGPGTGAPYNEQFF.

This rearrangement joins TRBV7-6 to TRBJ2-2; the D gene is possibly TRBD1 (6 bases). Germline V gene lookup returns CDR1 SGHVS and CDR2 FNYEAQ. V was shortened by 1 base and J by 4 bases, with 19 bases between the two germline ends. The length of the CDR3 is 18 residues. The CDR3 reads CASSLEGGSGLSTGELFF. The DNA of the CDR3 is TGTGCCAGCAGCTTAGAAGGGGGTTCGGGGCTGTCCACCGGGGAGCTGTTTTTT. Based on the CDR3 plus reference TRBV7-6 and TRBJ2-2, the full variable domain is GAGVSQSPRYKVTKRGQDVALRCDPISGHVSLYWYRQALGQGPEFLTYFNYEAQQDKSGLPNDRFSAERPEGSISTLTIQRTEQRDSAMYRCASSLEGGSGLSTGELFFGEGSRLTVL.

The rearrangement joins TRBV4-3 to TRBJ2-2; 11 nucleotides match TRBD1. V lost 3 bases, J lost 6 bases, and 3 bases stayed unmatched. Germline CDR1 and CDR2: LGHNA and YSLEER. This CDR3 spans 15 amino acids. CDR3 bases: TGCGCCAGCAGCCAGGGGACAGGGGGTTCCGGGGAGCTGTTTTTT. Residues: CASSQGTGGSGELFF.

The chain recombines TRBV4-2 with TRBJ1-2; 10 bases map to TRBD1. V lost 0 bases to trimming and J lost 5 bases; unmatched junction nucleotides: 6. Germline V gene data show CDR1 as LGHNA and CDR2 as YNFKEQ. The CDR3 sequence is 16 residues long. CDR3 nucleotides: TGTGCCAGCAGCCAAGAACCGGGACAGGGGAGATATGGCTACACCTTC. Translated: CASSQEPGQGRYGYTF.

The CDR3, as DNA: TGCGCCAGCAGCCAAGATACCACTCTCCCCAGCGCTCAAGAGACCCAGTACTTC. Its translation is CASSQDTTLPSAQETQYF. The V and J genes are TRBV4-3 and TRBJ2-5; D is unclear. Germline V gives CDR1 LGHNA, CDR2 YSLEER. This CDR3 is 18 amino acids long. V gave up 0 bases and J gave up 2 bases, with 19 bases separating them.